The clone carrying this T cell receptor beta chain was counted once. The data belong to a study of blood T cell repertoires in COVID-19. Study-wide context: Specimens from acute and convalescent COVID-19 originated in the United States, Italy and Spain.

Generated by immunoSEQ multiplex PCR, the TCRdb table keeps only in-frame clones and is missing some. The sample has around 160,000 clones, around 90% seen once. The V and J ends lost 6 bases and 5 bases, in that order; junction bases with no gene match: 3. In germline, CDR1 is ENHRY, CDR2 SYGVKD. The CDR3 consists of 13 residues. Those enrolled, adults aged roughly 18 to 100 years, came from 20 to 25 US areas. Participants' own reports of clinical history determined their cohort assignment. The sequenced sample consisted of PBMCs or T cells enriched from blood (not recorded which). The receptor comes from a woman between 40 and 50 years old who had been exposed to COVID-19. This chain uses TRBV10-3 with TRBJ2-2; 7 bases are shared with TRBD1. This chain's CDR3 is CAIRGTETGELFF. The DNA of the CDR3 is TGTGCCATCAGAGGGACAGAAACCGGGGAGCTGTTTTTT.